The clone carrying this T cell receptor beta chain occurred a few times. What it binds is unknown. CDR3 length: 14 amino acids. The V gene lost 6 bases and the J gene lost 5 bases, with 17 bases spanning the gap. CDR1 and CDR2 from the germline V gene are SGHDT and YYEEEE. Using its own MiXCR run on the 5' RACE reads, TCRdb lists one record per CDR3 protein. This sample has almost 250,000 distinct CDR3 sequences; roughly 15% occur once, and the top ten carry 2% to 2.5%. This sample was included in a study of T-cell memory formation after mild COVID-19. Whole-study context: In these data, TCR clusters were largely donor specific. The study's findings and limits: Day 37-peaking second-wave clones had unconfirmed SARS-CoV-2 specificity. Clones shrinking between day 15 and 85 showed a balanced CD4/CD8 split, and those that grew later tilted toward CD4+. Pre-infection memory already had some responding clones, implying cross-reactive memory joined.

This clonotype originated in an adult woman who had mild COVID-19 (a few samples of this study predate the infection). Cell type and time point are not known. The J gene is TRBJ2-5, the V gene TRBV5-6; D may be TRBD2 (6 bases). The source material was PBMCs or a T cell subset sorted from them (not recorded which). DNA for the CDR3: TGTGCCAGCACCCTAAGTGGAGGGTACGAGACCCAGTACTTC. This encodes CASTLSGGYETQYF.